The 18 T cell receptor beta chains given below trace back to one sample, sequenced in a study of blood T cell repertoires in COVID-19. Method: immunoSEQ multiplex PCR; TCRdb's copy keeps in-frame clones and lacks some. This table holds some 340,000 clones, around 87% found once. Sequencing input: PBMCs or T cells enriched from blood (not recorded which). The source of these receptors is a woman aged 25 to 39 who had recovered from COVID-19.

This CDR3 reads CASGRGAKEQFF. DNA for the CDR3: TGTGCCAGCGGGCGGGGGGCCAAGGAGCAGTTCTTC. V usage is TRBV6-5 and J usage is TRBJ2-1, with 8 nucleotides matching TRBD2. With 8 bases clipped from V and 10 bases from J, the junction kept 7 bases outside the gene matches. The germline V gene has CDR1 MNHEY and CDR2 SVGAGI. The CDR3 length is 12 residues.

V gene TRBV7-8 combines with J gene TRBJ2-7; D perhaps matches TRBD2 (5 bases). CDR1 is SGHVS and CDR2 is FQNEAQ in the germline V gene. The V end was cut by 3 bases, the J end by 7 bases, with 16 bases between. CDR3 length: 14 residues. The CDR3 reads CASSFRGQTMEQYF. The CDR3 DNA sequence: TGTGCCAGCAGCTTCAGAGGGCAGACTATGGAGCAGTACTTC. Combining the CDR3 with reference TRBV7-8 and TRBJ2-7 gives the whole variable domain GAGVSQSPRYKVAKRGQDVALRCDPISGHVSLFWYQQALGQGPEFLTYFQNEAQLDKSGLPSDRFFAERPEGSVSTLKIQRTQQEDSAVYLCASSFRGQTMEQYFGPGTRLTVT.

This clone has just a few counts. The V call is TRBV3-1 (or the pseudogene TRBV3-2), the J call TRBJ1-5, with a tentative D call TRBD1 (6 bases). This CDR3 comprises 18 residues. CDR1 is LGHDT, CDR2 YNNKEL, per germline (reference sequence). V was shortened by 4 bases and J by 0 bases, with 19 bases between the two germline ends. CDR3 coding DNA: TGTGCCAGCAGCCGCGACCGGGACAACCCGGGTAGCAATCAGCCCCAGCATTTT. Its protein product is CASSRDRDNPGSNQPQHF.

This chain connects TRBV10-1 to TRBJ1-2; D possibly corresponds to TRBD1 (6 bases). CDR3 size: 10 residues. The V end lost 7 bases, the J end lost 12 bases, and 12 bases lay between the germline ends. CDR1 and CDR2 from the germline V gene are WNHNN and SYGVQD (reference sequence). This CDR3 reads CASKRQENTF. The CDR3 DNA reads TGCGCCAGCAAGCGACAGGAGAACACCTTC.

The V gene is TRBV5-4, the J gene TRBJ1-2; D unclear. Per germline, CDR1 SGHNT and CDR2 YYREEE (reference sequence). This CDR3 is built from 14 residues. With 1 base removed from V and 3 bases from J, the gap between germline ends came to 10 bases. CDR3 bases: TGTGCCAGCAGCTTGCCAGGAGGTGACTATGGCTACACCTTC. It yields the protein CASSLPGGDYGYTF.

The chain links TRBV6-4 to TRBJ2-5; tentatively, D is TRBD1 (6 bases). CDR1 MRHNA and CDR2 SNTAGT come from the germline V gene. This CDR3 region has 17 residues. The germline V and J ends were trimmed by 4 bases and 5 bases, with 23 bases remaining between them. CDR3 sequence: CASSGPTTILRGETQYF. The CDR3 coding sequence is TGTGCCAGCAGTGGACCCACGACTATCCTAAGGGGGGAGACCCAGTACTTC.

The V gene is TRBV9, the J gene TRBJ2-3, with 8 nucleotides matching TRBD2. The V gene's germline CDR1 is SGDLS and CDR2 YYNGEE. V was clipped by 2 bases and J by 6 bases; unmatched bases: 8. The CDR3 runs to 15 residues. The CDR3 DNA reads TGTGCCAGCAGCGTTCAACGGGGGGGCCGGGATACGCAGTATTTT. This encodes CASSVQRGGRDTQYF.

This chain joins TRBV27 and TRBJ1-6; 7 nucleotides agree with TRBD1. The V segment lost 3 bases and the J segment 4 bases; nucleotides outside the gene matches: 6. Germline assignment: CDR1 MNHEY and CDR2 SMNVEV (reference sequence). This CDR3 contains 16 residues. The CDR3 nucleotides are TGTGCCAGCAGTTTTTGGGCAGGGGGATATAATTCACCCCTCCACTTT. Translation: CASSFWAGGYNSPLHF.

CDR3 DNA sequence: TGTGCCAGCAGTCCCCTTGAGCGGGGGGCTCTTACCCTCTACGAGCAGTACTTC. It yields the protein CASSPLERGALTLYEQYF. This sequence joins TRBV6-6 and TRBJ2-7; 9 nucleotides match TRBD2. This CDR3 has 18 residues. With V trimmed by 5 bases and J by 3 bases, 17 bases remained unmatched. Germline lookup yields CDR1 MNHNY and CDR2 SVGAGI (reference sequence).

The rearrangement links TRBV27 to TRBJ1-6; a weak D match, TRBD1 (6 bases). The germline V gene has CDR1 MNHEY and CDR2 SMNVEV (reference sequence). This CDR3 is 17 amino acids long. V was shortened by 4 bases and J by 9 bases, with 22 bases between the two germline ends. The chain's CDR3 is CASSSDGEGGESSPLHF. The CDR3 nucleotides are TGTGCCAGCAGTTCCGATGGGGAGGGGGGAGAAAGTTCACCCCTCCACTTT.

This chain uses TRBV6-5 with TRBJ2-3; 9 bases line up with TRBD2. The V gene end was trimmed by 4 bases and the J gene end by 2 bases; junction bases not matched to a gene: 7. Germline V gene sequence: CDR1 MNHEY, CDR2 SVGAGI. CDR3 length equals 16 residues. CDR3 nucleotide sequence: TGTGCCAGCAGTTTACAATCTAGCGGGGCCACAGATACGCAGTATTTT. It yields the protein CASSLQSSGATDTQYF.

J is TRBJ2-3 and V is TRBV3-1 (or the pseudogene TRBV3-2); 9 positions match TRBD2. V shed 0 bases and J 1 base; nucleotides not matched to a gene: 5. From germline, CDR1 is LGHDT and CDR2 YNNKEL (reference sequence). The CDR3 covers 17 residues. The CDR3 DNA reads TGTGCCAGCAGCCAAGATCCGCGACTAGCGGGCACAGATACGCAGTATTTT. Translating gives CASSQDPRLAGTDTQYF.

The chain links TRBV15 to TRBJ2-1; no firm D call. Looked up from germline, CDR1 is LNHNV and CDR2 is YYDKDF (reference sequence). This CDR3 comprises 19 residues. Trimming took off 0 bases at V and 3 bases at J, with 21 bases between the two ends. The chain's CDR3 is CATSRDPSAPGFNYNEQFF. CDR3 DNA: TGTGCCACCAGCAGAGATCCGAGTGCCCCCGGGTTCAACTACAATGAGCAGTTCTTC.

The rearrangement links TRBV7-2 to TRBJ1-1, with D hard to call. The CDR3 is 16 residues long. The V gene's germline CDR1 is SGHTA and CDR2 FQGNSA. The V end lost 1 base, the J end lost 0 bases, and 12 bases lay between the germline ends. The CDR3 reads CASSLGSLDVNTEAFF. The CDR3 DNA reads as TGTGCCAGCAGCTTAGGCAGCCTAGACGTGAACACTGAAGCTTTCTTT.

V and J are TRBV7-9 and TRBJ1-2; 9 bases fit TRBD1. CDR1 and CDR2 from the germline V gene are SEHNR and FQNEAQ (reference sequence). The CDR3 loop spans 15 amino acids. With 2 bases clipped from V and 3 bases from J, the junction kept 4 bases outside the gene matches. CDR3 region: CASSLNGQGYYGYTF. CDR3 coding DNA: TGTGCCAGCAGCTTAAACGGACAGGGGTACTATGGCTACACCTTC.

This clone has just a few counts. The rearrangement joins TRBV19 to TRBJ1-2; D may be TRBD1 (5 bases). The ends were cut back, 1 base at V and 2 bases at J, with 11 bases in the middle. The germline V gene has CDR1 LNHDA and CDR2 SQIVND (reference sequence). The CDR3 is 15 residues long. CDR3 loop: CASSIGGTLNYGYTF. The DNA of the CDR3 is TGTGCCAGTAGTATAGGCGGGACTTTGAACTATGGCTACACCTTC.

The V and J genes are TRBV5-1 and TRBJ1-1; D remains unclear. Trimming cost V 5 bases and J 0 bases, with 11 bases left between them. The CDR3 runs to 14 residues. Germline CDR1 and CDR2: SGHRS and YFSETQ. The CDR3 reads CASRGGFMNTEAFF. Here the CDR3 DNA reads TGCGCCAGCAGAGGAGGGTTCATGAACACTGAAGCTTTCTTT.

The chain links TRBV3-1 (or the pseudogene TRBV3-2) to TRBJ2-3; D gene unclear. Trimming left V 0 bases short and J 4 bases short, with 5 bases between. There are 13 residues in the CDR3. The germline CDR1 and CDR2 sequences are LGHDT and YNNKEL (reference sequence). CDR3 nucleotides: TGTGCCAGCAGCCAAGATATGTCAGATACGCAGTATTTT. This gives the protein CASSQDMSDTQYF.